The 26 T cell receptor beta chains below come from one sample, sequenced in a study of blood T cell repertoires in COVID-19. Measured with immunoSEQ multiplex PCR; TCRdb has only the in-frame clones, and not every one. The sample yields around 100,000 clones, 65% to 85% seen once. Material for sequencing was peripheral blood. These receptors were obtained from a man in his 70s with active or convalescent COVID-19.

The chain is built from TRBV6-2 or TRBV6-3 and TRBJ1-2; no firm D call. The CDR3 has 16 residues. Trimming removed 0 bases from V and 4 bases from J, with 15 bases in between. Germline V gene data show CDR1 as MNHEY and CDR2 as SVGEGT. Written as DNA, the CDR3 is TGTGCCAGCAGTTACTCGATGGGCTCTCTGGGCTATGGCTACACCTTC. It yields the protein CASSYSMGSLGYGYTF.

This clone was observed a handful of times. The chain recombines TRBV28 with TRBJ2-3, with D possibly matching TRBD1 (5 bases). The CDR3 has 16 amino acids. Trimming removed 4 bases at V and 3 bases at J, with 17 bases between. Germline lookup yields CDR1 MDHEN and CDR2 SYDVKM. CDR3 sequence (DNA): TGTGCCAGCAGTTCGTTAGGGGCCCCTTCTACAGATACGCAGTATTTT. Its translation: CASSSLGAPSTDTQYF. The entire variable domain, with the rest obtained from reference TRBV28 and TRBJ2-3, is as follows: DVKVTQSSRYLVKRTGEKVFLECVQDMDHENMFWYRQDPGLGLRLIYFSYDVKMKEKGDIPEGYSVSREKKERFSLILESASTNQTSMYLCASSSLGAPSTDTQYFGPGTRLTVL.

The CDR3 here is CASSLGQGFYTQYF. In nucleotides, the CDR3 is TGTGCCAGCAGCCTCGGACAGGGCTTTTATACGCAGTATTTT. This chain uses TRBV7-2 with TRBJ2-3, with 8 bases that match TRBD1. The germline V gene has CDR1 SGHTA and CDR2 FQGNSA. V lost 5 bases, J lost 7 bases, and 8 bases stayed unmatched. CDR3 size: 14 residues.

The rearrangement uses TRBV5-1 and TRBJ1-4; tentatively, D is TRBD1 (6 bases). Trimming cost V 4 bases and J 8 bases, with 18 bases left between them. Per germline, CDR1 SGHRS and CDR2 YFSETQ. This CDR3 is 15 amino acids long. The CDR3 region has the DNA TGCGCCAGCAGCCGGGACACCTCGGTTCGGGAAAAACTGTTTTTT. Protein product: CASSRDTSVREKLFF. The complete variable domain, with remaining parts taken from reference TRBV5-1 and TRBJ1-4, reads KAGVTQTPRYLIKTRGQQVTLSCSPISGHRSVSWYQQTPGQGLQFLFEYFSETQRNKGNFPGRFSGRQFSNSRSEMNVSTLELGDSALYLCASSRDTSVREKLFFGSGTQLSVL.

V is TRBV28 and J is TRBJ2-3; D call uncertain. There are 15 residues in the CDR3. The germline V gene has CDR1 MDHEN and CDR2 SYDVKM. Trimming took 3 bases from V and 5 from J, leaving 15 bases between them. The CDR3 sequence is CASSLSGSRGDTQYF. The DNA of the CDR3 is TGTGCCAGCAGTTTGTCCGGGTCCCGTGGAGATACGCAGTATTTT. The entire variable domain, with the rest obtained from reference TRBV28 and TRBJ2-3, is as follows: DVKVTQSSRYLVKRTGEKVFLECVQDMDHENMFWYRQDPGLGLRLIYFSYDVKMKEKGDIPEGYSVSREKKERFSLILESASTNQTSMYLCASSLSGSRGDTQYFGPGTRLTVL.

V gene TRBV6-2 or TRBV6-3 combines with J gene TRBJ2-3; 12 nucleotides match TRBD2. V lost 6 bases, J lost 3 bases, and 7 bases stayed unmatched. The germline CDR1 and CDR2 sequences are MNHEY and SVGEGT. This CDR3 has 16 residues. CDR3 DNA: TGTGCCAGCAGCCCTCTAGCGGGGGGGCAAACAGATACGCAGTATTTT. Protein sequence: CASSPLAGGQTDTQYF.

This chain links TRBV14 with TRBJ2-2; D possibly corresponds to TRBD1 (6 bases). V lost 4 bases to trimming and J lost 7 bases, with 16 bases between them. Germline V gene sequence: CDR1 SGHDN, CDR2 FVKESK. CDR3 length equals 15 residues. The CDR3 spells CASSLPGTRGGELFF. Here the CDR3 DNA reads TGTGCCAGCAGCCTTCCGGGGACACGGGGCGGGGAGCTGTTTTTT.

The V call is TRBV7-2, the J call TRBJ2-1, with 8 bases lining up with TRBD2. V was clipped by 3 bases and J by 3 bases; unmatched bases: 13. The CDR3 consists of 18 residues. Germline CDR1 reads SGHTA; CDR2 reads FQGNSA. CDR3 coding DNA: TGTGCCAGCAGCTTCAGTTCCGTCGTCGCGGGGGGCTACAATGAGCAGTTCTTC. This encodes CASSFSSVVAGGYNEQFF. Using reference TRBV7-2 and TRBJ2-1 for the parts outside the CDR3, the full variable domain is GAGVSQSPSNKVTEKGKDVELRCDPISGHTALYWYRQSLGQGLEFLIYFQGNSAPDKSGLPSDRFSAERTGGSVSTLTIQRTQQEDSAVYLCASSFSSVVAGGYNEQFFGPGTRLTVL.

The rearrangement links TRBV5-4 to TRBJ1-1, with D perhaps TRBD1 (6 bases). The V end lost 4 bases, the J end lost 1 base, and 17 bases lay between the germline ends. Per the germline V gene, CDR1 is SGHNT and CDR2 is YYREEE (reference sequence). The CDR3 sequence is 16 residues long. CDR3 in DNA: TGTGCCAGCAGCGCCCGGCCGGGACAATGGAACACTGAAGCTTTCTTT. Protein sequence: CASSARPGQWNTEAFF.

This chain joins TRBV28 and TRBJ1-2; D is uncertain. Germline CDR1 is MDHEN and CDR2 is SYDVKM. CDR3 length: 13 residues. Deletions cut 10 bases from V and 0 bases from J, with 12 bases between. This CDR3 reads CATEPGSNYGYTF. The DNA for the CDR3 is TGTGCCACCGAACCGGGGTCTAACTATGGCTACACCTTC.

This chain connects TRBV7-2 to TRBJ2-7; 8 nucleotides line up with TRBD2. The CDR3 is made up of 18 amino acids. Losses at the gene ends were 3 bases for V and 0 bases for J; bases not matched to a gene: 13. Germline CDR1 SGHTA, CDR2 FQGNSA. The CDR3 loop reads CASSLRDIAGGVSYEQYF. The CDR3, as DNA: TGTGCCAGCAGCTTGAGGGACATCGCGGGGGGCGTCTCCTACGAGCAGTACTTC.

The rearrangement joins TRBV11-2 to TRBJ2-6; TRBD2 is a possible D gene (5 bases). V shed 5 bases and J shed 2 bases, with 13 bases lying between them. The length of the CDR3 is 16 residues. CDR1 SGHAT and CDR2 FQNNGV come from the germline V gene. DNA of the CDR3: TGTGCCAGCAGCCTCTCCGCCGGGACTGGGGCCAACGTCCTGACTTTC. This encodes CASSLSAGTGANVLTF.

The V and J genes are TRBV5-5 and TRBJ2-7; TRBD2 matches at 8 bases. The CDR3 length is 14 residues. After removal of 4 bases from V and 6 bases from J, the junction contained 9 bases not matched to a gene. The V gene's germline CDR1 is SGHKS and CDR2 YYEKEE (reference sequence). The CDR3 DNA is TGTGCCAGCAGCCCTCTAGCGGGCTCTCTCGAGCAGTACTTC. It yields the protein CASSPLAGSLEQYF.

The rearrangement uses TRBV2 and TRBJ1-4; D not resolved. The germline V and J ends were trimmed by 8 bases and 0 bases, with 16 bases remaining between them. CDR1 and CDR2 (germline): SNHLY, FYNNEI. The length of the CDR3 is 16 residues. The CDR3 DNA follows: TGTGCCAGCTCGATGGAGCAGCTAGCAACTAATGAAAAACTGTTTTTT. It encodes CASSMEQLATNEKLFF.

This clone showed up just once. V is TRBV6-5 and J is TRBJ1-2; possibly TRBD1 for D (6 bases). Germline CDR1 is MNHEY and CDR2 is SVGAGI. There are 13 residues in the CDR3. V was pared by 5 bases and J by 3 bases, with 10 bases between. The CDR3 nucleotides read TGTGCCAGCAGTACAGGGCCCTACTATGGCTACACCTTC. Translating it yields CASSTGPYYGYTF.

The CDR3 sequence: CASSPLSTGGVYEQYF. The CDR3 coding sequence is TGTGCCAGCTCACCCTTGAGTACAGGGGGCGTGTACGAGCAGTACTTC. The V gene is TRBV18, the J gene TRBJ2-7, with 9 bases fitting TRBD1. CDR1 and CDR2 (germline): KGHSH, LQKENI. V trimming: 3 bases; J trimming: 4 bases; junction bases outside the gene matches: 10. The length of the CDR3 is 16 residues.

The genes are TRBV28 and TRBJ2-7; D is perhaps TRBD2 (6 bases). The CDR3 consists of 12 residues. The germline V gene has CDR1 MDHEN and CDR2 SYDVKM. Trimming removed 6 bases from V and 7 bases from J, with 13 bases in between. CDR3 sequence (DNA): TGTGCCAGCAGCACCGCGGGAAGGGAGCAGTACTTC. Its translation: CASSTAGREQYF.

The V and J genes are TRBV9 and TRBJ2-2, with D tentatively TRBD1 (5 bases). Germline V gene sequence: CDR1 SGDLS, CDR2 YYNGEE. CDR3 length equals 14 residues. Trimming left V 6 bases short and J 5 bases short, with 14 bases between. CDR3 bases: TGTGCCAGCATGGGCAGGGCAGGAACCGGGGAGCTGTTTTTT. This encodes CASMGRAGTGELFF.

This chain joins TRBV7-8 and TRBJ1-2; D remains unclear. The CDR3 spans 13 residues. The germline CDR1 and CDR2 sequences are SGHVS and FQNEAQ. Trimming took 2 bases from V and 6 from J, leaving 10 bases between them. The CDR3 spells CASSLSGKDGYTF. CDR3 sequence (DNA): TGTGCCAGCAGCTTATCGGGGAAGGATGGCTACACCTTC. Complete variable domain (other parts from reference TRBV7-8 and TRBJ1-2): GAGVSQSPRYKVAKRGQDVALRCDPISGHVSLFWYQQALGQGPEFLTYFQNEAQLDKSGLPSDRFFAERPEGSVSTLKIQRTQQEDSAVYLCASSLSGKDGYTFGSGTRLTVV.

The chain couples TRBV23-1 to TRBJ1-3; D is uncertain. TRBV23-1 is annotated as an ORF whose role is uncertain. V lost 2 bases, J lost 4 bases, and 9 bases lay in between. This CDR3 region has 14 residues. In nucleotides, the CDR3 is TGCGCCAGCAGTCAACCCCCCGCGGGAAACACCATATATTTT. This sequence encodes CASSQPPAGNTIYF.

The genes are TRBV6-2 or TRBV6-3 and TRBJ1-5; TRBD1 matches 10 bases. CDR1 MNHEY and CDR2 SVGEGT come from the germline V gene. The length of the CDR3 is 14 residues. After removal of 4 bases from V and 5 bases from J, the junction contained 2 bases not matched to a gene. CDR3 sequence: CASSLGQGDQPQHF. DNA for the CDR3: TGTGCCAGCAGTTTAGGACAGGGGGATCAGCCCCAGCATTTT.

The V and J genes are TRBV25-1 and TRBJ2-1; D remains unclear. The V gene lost 4 bases and the J gene lost 7 bases, with 14 bases spanning the gap. The CDR3 consists of 14 residues. Germline CDR1 reads MGHDK; CDR2 reads SYGVNS. CDR3 protein: CASSVEAGRNEQFF. In nucleotides, the CDR3 is TGTGCCAGCAGTGTCGAAGCCGGTCGGAATGAGCAGTTCTTC.

The CDR3 reads CASSLYRAGDTQYF. For the CDR3, the DNA is TGTGCCAGCAGCTTATACCGGGCGGGGGATACGCAGTATTTT. V and J are TRBV7-2 and TRBJ2-3, with D possibly TRBD2 on 6 matching bases. Per the germline V gene, CDR1 is SGHTA and CDR2 is FQGNSA. Deletions cut 2 bases from V and 6 bases from J, with 12 bases between. This CDR3 is 14 amino acids long.

V is TRBV7-8 and J is TRBJ1-6, with D perhaps matching TRBD1 (5 bases). Germline-derived CDR1 and CDR2 are SGHVS and FQNEAQ. Trimming cost V 2 bases and J 5 bases, with 7 bases left between them. The CDR3 consists of 14 residues. In DNA form, the CDR3 reads TGTGCCAGCAGCTTATTACAGGATAATTCACCCCTCCACTTT. Translated: CASSLLQDNSPLHF.

The chain couples TRBV20-1 to TRBJ2-7; 8 positions agree with TRBD2. CDR1 is DFQATT and CDR2 is SNEGSKA in the germline V gene (reference sequence). This CDR3 spans 15 amino acids. V was pared by 3 bases and J by 5 bases, with 12 bases of the junction left unmatched. CDR3 sequence reads: CSASRITGGMDEQYF. The CDR3 coding sequence is TGCAGTGCTAGTCGAATTACGGGGGGGATGGACGAGCAGTACTTC.

The chain recombines TRBV19 with TRBJ1-5; D perhaps matches TRBD1 (5 bases). Germline assignment: CDR1 LNHDA and CDR2 SQIVND (reference sequence). CDR3 length: 15 residues. The V end was cut by 3 bases, the J end by 3 bases, with 12 bases between. The CDR3 region has the DNA TGTGCCAGTAGTATGATGGGGGGTAACAATCAGCCCCAGCATTTT. Residues: CASSMMGGNNQPQHF.